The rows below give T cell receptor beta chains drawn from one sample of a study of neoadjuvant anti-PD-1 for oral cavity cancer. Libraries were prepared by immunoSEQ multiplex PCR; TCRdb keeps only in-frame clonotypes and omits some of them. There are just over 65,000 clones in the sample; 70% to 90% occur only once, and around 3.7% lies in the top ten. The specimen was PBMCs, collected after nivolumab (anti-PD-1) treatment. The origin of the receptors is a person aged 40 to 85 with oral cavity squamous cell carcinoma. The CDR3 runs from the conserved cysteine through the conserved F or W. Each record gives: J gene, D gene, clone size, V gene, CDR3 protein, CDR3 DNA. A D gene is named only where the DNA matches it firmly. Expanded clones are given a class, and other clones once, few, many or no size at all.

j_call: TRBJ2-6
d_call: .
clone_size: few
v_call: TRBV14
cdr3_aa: CASSALLARTSGANVLTF
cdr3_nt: TGTGCCAGCAGCGCCCTCCTCGCGAGAACCTCTGGGGCCAACGTCCTGACTTTC

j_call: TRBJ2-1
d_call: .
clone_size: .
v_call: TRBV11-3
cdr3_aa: CASSLEATWGNEQFF
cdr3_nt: TGTGCCAGCAGCTTAGAAGCAACCTGGGGCAATGAGCAGTTCTTC

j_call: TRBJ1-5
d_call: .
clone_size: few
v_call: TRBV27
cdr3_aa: CASRGRDQPQHF
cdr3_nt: TGTGCCAGCAGGGGGAGGGATCAGCCCCAGCATTTT

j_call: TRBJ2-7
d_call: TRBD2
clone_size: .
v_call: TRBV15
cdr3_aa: CATSPWTSGNSDEQYF
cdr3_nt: TGTGCCACCAGCCCTTGGACTAGCGGAAACTCCGACGAGCAGTACTTC

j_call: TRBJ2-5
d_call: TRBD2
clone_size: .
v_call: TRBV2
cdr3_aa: CASRAGTSGETQYF
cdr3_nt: TGTGCCAGCAGAGCCGGGACTAGCGGAGAGACCCAGTACTTC

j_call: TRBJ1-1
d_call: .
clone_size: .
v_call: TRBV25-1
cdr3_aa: CASSPRTKNTEAFF
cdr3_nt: TGTGCCAGCAGTCCCCGGACCAAGAACACTGAAGCTTTCTTT

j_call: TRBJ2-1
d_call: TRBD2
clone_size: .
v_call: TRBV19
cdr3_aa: CASSLRTSGRAAEQFF
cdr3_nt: TGTGCCAGTAGTCTACGCACTAGCGGGAGGGCCGCTGAGCAGTTCTTC

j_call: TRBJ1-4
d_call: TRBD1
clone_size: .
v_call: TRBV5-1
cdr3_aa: CASGTGLNEKLFF
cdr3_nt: TGCGCCAGCGGGACAGGGTTAAATGAAAAACTGTTTTTT

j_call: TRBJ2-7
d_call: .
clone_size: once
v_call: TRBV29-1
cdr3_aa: CSVESQFTYEQYF
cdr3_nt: TGCAGCGTTGAAAGTCAGTTTACCTACGAGCAGTACTTC

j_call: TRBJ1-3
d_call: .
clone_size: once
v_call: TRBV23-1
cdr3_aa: CASRSGRNSGNTIYF
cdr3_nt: TGCGCCAGCAGATCGGGACGGAACTCTGGAAACACCATATATTTT

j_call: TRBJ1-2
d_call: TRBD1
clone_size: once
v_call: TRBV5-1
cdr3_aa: CASSPSRDRVSFYGYTF
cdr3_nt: TGCGCCAGCAGCCCGAGTCGGGACAGGGTGTCTTTCTACGGCTACACCTTC

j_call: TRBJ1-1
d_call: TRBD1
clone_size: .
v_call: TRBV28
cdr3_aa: CASSPRDRVTEAFF
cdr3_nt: TGTGCCAGCAGTCCCCGGGACAGGGTCACTGAAGCTTTCTTT

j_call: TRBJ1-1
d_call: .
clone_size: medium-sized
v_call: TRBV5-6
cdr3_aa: CASSLSGGTEAFF
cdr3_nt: TGTGCCAGCAGCTTAAGCGGAGGCACTGAAGCTTTCTTT

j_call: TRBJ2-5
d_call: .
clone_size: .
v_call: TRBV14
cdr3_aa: CASSQEITLTNTQETQYF
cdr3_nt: TGTGCCAGCAGCCAAGAAATCACTCTTACCAACACACAAGAGACCCAGTACTTC

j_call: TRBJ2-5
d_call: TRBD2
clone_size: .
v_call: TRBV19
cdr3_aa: CASSTWTSGQETQYF
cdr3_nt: TGTGCCAGTAGTACCTGGACTAGCGGCCAAGAGACCCAGTACTTC

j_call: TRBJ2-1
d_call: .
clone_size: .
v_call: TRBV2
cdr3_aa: CASSADRDNEQFF
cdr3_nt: TGTGCCAGCAGTGCGGACAGAGACAATGAGCAGTTCTTC

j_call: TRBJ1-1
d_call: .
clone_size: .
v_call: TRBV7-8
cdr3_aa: CASSLVTGTEAFF
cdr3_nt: TGTGCCAGCAGCTTAGTAACGGGGACTGAAGCTTTCTTT

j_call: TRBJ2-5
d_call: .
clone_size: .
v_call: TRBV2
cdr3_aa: CASTSGTQYF
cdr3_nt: TGTGCCAGCACCTCGGGGACCCAGTACTTC

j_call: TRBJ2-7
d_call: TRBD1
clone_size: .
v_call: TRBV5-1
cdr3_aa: CASSLPGQGTNEQYF
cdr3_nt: TGCGCCAGCAGCTTACCGGGACAGGGGACTAACGAGCAGTACTTC

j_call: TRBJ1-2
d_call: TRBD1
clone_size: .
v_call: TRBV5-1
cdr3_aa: CASSLGGQGNGYTF
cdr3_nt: TGCGCCAGCAGCTTGGGGGGACAGGGAAATGGCTACACCTTC

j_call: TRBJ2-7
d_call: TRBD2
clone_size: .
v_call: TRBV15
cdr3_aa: CATGGGSGGLTEQYF
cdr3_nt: TGTGCCACCGGGGGAGGGAGCGGGGGACTCACCGAGCAGTACTTC

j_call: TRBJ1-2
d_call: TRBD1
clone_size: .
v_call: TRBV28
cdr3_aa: CASSFMVGQGNYGYTF
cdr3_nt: TGTGCCAGCAGTTTTATGGTGGGACAGGGGAACTATGGCTACACCTTC

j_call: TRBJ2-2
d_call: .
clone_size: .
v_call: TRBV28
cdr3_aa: CASLTGNTGELFF
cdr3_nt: TGTGCCAGCCTAACAGGGAACACCGGGGAGCTGTTTTTT

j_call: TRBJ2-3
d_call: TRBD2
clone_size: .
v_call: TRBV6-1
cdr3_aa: CASSDGTRGTDTQYF
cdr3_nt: TGTGCCAGCAGTGATGGGACTAGAGGCACAGATACGCAGTATTTT

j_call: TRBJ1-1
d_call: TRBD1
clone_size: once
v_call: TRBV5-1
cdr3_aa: CASSLGVRTGDTTAEAFF
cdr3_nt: TGCGCCAGCAGCCTTGGGGTCCGGACAGGGGACACCACCGCTGAAGCTTTCTTT

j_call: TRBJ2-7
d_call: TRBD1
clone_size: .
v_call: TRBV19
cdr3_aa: CASSIVDRAGEQYF
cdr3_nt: TGTGCCAGTAGTATTGTCGACAGGGCGGGCGAGCAGTACTTC

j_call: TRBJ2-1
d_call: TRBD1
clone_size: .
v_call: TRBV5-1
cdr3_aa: CASSLGQGPYNEQFF
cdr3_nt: TGCGCCAGCAGCTTGGGACAGGGGCCCTACAATGAGCAGTTCTTC

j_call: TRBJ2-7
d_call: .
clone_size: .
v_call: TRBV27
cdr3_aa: CASGGSLYEQYF
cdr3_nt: TGTGCCAGCGGGGGGTCCCTCTACGAGCAGTACTTC

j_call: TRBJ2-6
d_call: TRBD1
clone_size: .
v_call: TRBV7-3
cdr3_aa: CASSLGTGGSGANVLTF
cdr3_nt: TGTGCCAGCAGCTTGGGGACAGGGGGTTCTGGGGCCAACGTCCTGACTTTC

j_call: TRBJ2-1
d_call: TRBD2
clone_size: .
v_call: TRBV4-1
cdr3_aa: CASSYTRSSSGRGSSYNEQFF
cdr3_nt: TGCGCCAGCAGTTATACCAGGTCGTCTAGCGGGAGAGGAAGCTCCTACAATGAGCAGTTCTTC

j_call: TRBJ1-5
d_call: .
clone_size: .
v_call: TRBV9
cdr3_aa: CASSVYGSGQPQHF
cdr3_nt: TGTGCCAGCAGCGTATATGGCAGTGGGCAGCCCCAGCATTTT

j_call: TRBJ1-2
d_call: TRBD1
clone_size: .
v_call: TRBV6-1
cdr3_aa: CASSPGQANYGYTF
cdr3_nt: TGTGCCAGCAGTCCGGGACAGGCAAACTATGGCTACACCTTC

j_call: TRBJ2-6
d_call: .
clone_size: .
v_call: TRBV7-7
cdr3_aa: CARRGASPVNSGANVLTF
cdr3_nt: TGTGCTAGGCGGGGAGCCAGCCCAGTCAATTCTGGGGCCAACGTCCTGACTTTC

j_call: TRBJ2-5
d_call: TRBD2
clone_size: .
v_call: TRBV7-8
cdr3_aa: CASSLVPRTSGRAVETQYF
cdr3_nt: TGTGCCAGCAGCTTAGTTCCGAGGACTAGCGGGAGGGCCGTGGAGACCCAGTACTTC

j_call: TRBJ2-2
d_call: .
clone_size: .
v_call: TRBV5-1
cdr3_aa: CASSLSAREGGELFF
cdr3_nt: TGCGCCAGCAGCTTAAGTGCGAGAGAGGGCGGGGAGCTGTTTTTT

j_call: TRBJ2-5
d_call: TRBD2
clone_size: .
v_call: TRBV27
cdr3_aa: CASSLLAGGETQYF
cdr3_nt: TGTGCCAGCAGTTTACTAGCGGGAGGAGAGACCCAGTACTTC

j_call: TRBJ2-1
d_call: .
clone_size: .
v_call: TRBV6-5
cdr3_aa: CASSSSGGHKYNEQFF
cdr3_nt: .

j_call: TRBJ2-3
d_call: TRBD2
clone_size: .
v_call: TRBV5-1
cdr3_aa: CASSLSGRASDTQYF
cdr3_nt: TGCGCCAGCAGCCTTAGCGGGAGGGCCTCAGATACGCAGTATTTT

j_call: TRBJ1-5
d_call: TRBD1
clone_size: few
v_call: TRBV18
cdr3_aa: CASSPDQGAGNQPQHF
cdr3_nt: TGTGCCAGCTCGCCCGATCAGGGGGCTGGCAATCAGCCCCAGCATTTT

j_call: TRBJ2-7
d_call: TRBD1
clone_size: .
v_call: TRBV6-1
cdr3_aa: CASSFNRGLYEQYF
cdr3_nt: TGTGCCAGCAGCTTTAACAGGGGGTTGTACGAGCAGTACTTC

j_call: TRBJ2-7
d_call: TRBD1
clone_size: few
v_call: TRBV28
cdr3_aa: CASSLFRDRGLYEQYF
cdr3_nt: TGTGCCAGCAGTTTATTTCGGGACAGGGGGTTATACGAGCAGTACTTC

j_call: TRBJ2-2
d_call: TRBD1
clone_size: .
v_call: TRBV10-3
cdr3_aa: CATAPGQVFNTGELFF
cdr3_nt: TGTGCCACGGCTCCGGGACAGGTCTTTAACACCGGGGAGCTGTTTTTT

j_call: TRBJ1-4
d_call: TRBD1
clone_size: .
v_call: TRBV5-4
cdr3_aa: CASSSLRDRREKLFF
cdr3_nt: TGTGCCAGCAGCTCGCTCCGGGACAGAAGGGAAAAACTGTTTTTT

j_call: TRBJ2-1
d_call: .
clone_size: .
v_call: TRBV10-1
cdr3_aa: CASLTRDPDEQFF
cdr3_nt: TGCGCCAGCCTTACGCGGGACCCGGATGAGCAGTTCTTC

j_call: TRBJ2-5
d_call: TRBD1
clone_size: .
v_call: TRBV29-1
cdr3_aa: CSAQGVQETQYF
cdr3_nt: TGCAGCGCACAGGGGGTCCAAGAGACCCAGTACTTC